This T cell receptor beta chain emerged from a study of T-cell memory formation after mild COVID-19. Study-level background: The study found TCR clusters largely donor specific. Notes on the study in general: CD4+ bias marked clones expanding day 15 to 37, unlike balanced contracting clones. Clones from the second wave (peaking day 37) had unconfirmed SARS-CoV-2 specificity.

Constant-segment primers were used for 5'RACE, and the resulting TCR alpha and TCR beta cDNA libraries carried sample barcodes and UMIs. TCRdb re-called the 5' RACE reads through MiXCR, storing one row per CDR3 protein. The sample has some 62,000 distinct CDR3 sequences; 9% to 9.5% are singletons. This CDR3 spans 14 amino acids. Germline loops: CDR1 DFQATT, CDR2 SNEGSKA (reference sequence). Trimming removed 0 bases from V and 8 bases from J; junction bases left unmatched: 2. On this clonotype: Its specificity is unknown.

This receptor was taken from a man aged 18 to 29 who had mild COVID-19 (a few samples of this study predate the infection). Cell type and time point are not known. The chain links TRBV20-1 to TRBJ1-6; TRBD1 aligns across 9 bases. The sequenced sample consisted of PBMCs or a T cell subset sorted from them (not recorded which). The CDR3: CSARDGQGYSPLHF. DNA of the CDR3: TGCAGTGCTAGAGATGGACAGGGGTATTCACCCCTCCACTTT.